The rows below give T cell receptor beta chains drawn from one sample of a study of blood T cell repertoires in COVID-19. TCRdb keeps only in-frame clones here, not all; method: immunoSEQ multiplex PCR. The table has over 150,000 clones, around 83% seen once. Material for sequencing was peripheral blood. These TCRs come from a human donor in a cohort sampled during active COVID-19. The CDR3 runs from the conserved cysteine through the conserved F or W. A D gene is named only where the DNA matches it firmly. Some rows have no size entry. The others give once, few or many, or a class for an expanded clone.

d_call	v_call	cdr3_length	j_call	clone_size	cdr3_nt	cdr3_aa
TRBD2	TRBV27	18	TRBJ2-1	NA	TGTGCCAGCACCTCCTATTCCGGGACTAGCGGTTCCTACAATGAGCAGTTCTTC	CASTSYSGTSGSYNEQFF
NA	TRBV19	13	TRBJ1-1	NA	TGTGCCAGTGCGAGAGGGTTGAACACTGAAGCTTTCTTT	CASARGLNTEAFF
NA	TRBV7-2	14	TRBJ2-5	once	TGTGCCAGCAGCTTAGCGGGCCAGGGGGAGACCCAGTACTTC	CASSLAGQGETQYF
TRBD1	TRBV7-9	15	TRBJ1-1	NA	TGTGCCAGCAGCTCAGACAGGGAGGTCGGGCCTGAAGCTTTCTTT	CASSSDREVGPEAFF
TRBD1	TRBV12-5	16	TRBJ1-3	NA	TGTGCTAGTGGTTGGCCACAGGGGCCCTCTGGAAACACCATATATTTT	CASGWPQGPSGNTIYF
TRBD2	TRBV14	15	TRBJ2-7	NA	TGTGCCAGCAGCCACCCGACTAGCGGGAGGTACGAGCAGTACTTC	CASSHPTSGRYEQYF
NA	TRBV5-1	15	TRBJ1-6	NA	TGCGCCAGCAGCTTGATTCCGGGGGAAGGTTCACCCCTCCACTTT	CASSLIPGEGSPLHF
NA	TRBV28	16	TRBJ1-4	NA	TGTGCCAGCAGCTCGCTAATTCAGGCAACTAATGAAAAACTGTTTTTT	CASSSLIQATNEKLFF
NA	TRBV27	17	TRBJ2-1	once	TGTGCCAGCAGTTTATCGGGAGGGGGACCTCCCTACAATGAGCAGTTCTTC	CASSLSGGGPPYNEQFF
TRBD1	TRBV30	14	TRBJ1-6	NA	TGTGCCTGGAAGGGACAGGGATTTAATTCACCCCTCCACTTT	CAWKGQGFNSPLHF
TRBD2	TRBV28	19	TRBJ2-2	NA	TGTGCCAGCAGTTTGGCGGGACTAGCGGGAGTATTGGACACCGGGGAGCTGTTTTTT	CASSLAGLAGVLDTGELFF
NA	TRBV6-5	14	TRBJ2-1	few	TGTGCCAGCAGTTCGGGACATGGGAACTATGAGCAGTTCTTC	CASSSGHGNYEQFF
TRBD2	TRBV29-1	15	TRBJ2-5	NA	TGCAGCGCCACCAGGACTAGCGGAGCTCAAGAGACCCAGTACTTC	CSATRTSGAQETQYF
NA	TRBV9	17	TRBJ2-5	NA	TGTGCCAGCAGCGCGAGAAGGAGGCGAGGCCTCCCCGAGACCCAGTACTTC	CASSARRRRGLPETQYF
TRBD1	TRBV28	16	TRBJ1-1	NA	TGTGCCAGCAGTTTACTGGGACAGTGGGCGCGCACTGAAGCTTTCTTT	CASSLLGQWARTEAFF
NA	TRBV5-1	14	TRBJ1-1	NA	TGCGCCAGCAGCTTGGCCTTCGGACAGACTGAAGCTTTCTTT	CASSLAFGQTEAFF
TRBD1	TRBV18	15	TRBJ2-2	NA	TGTGCCAGCTCACTTCGGACAGGGAACACCGGGGAGCTGTTTTTT	CASSLRTGNTGELFF
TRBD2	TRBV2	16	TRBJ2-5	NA	TGTGCCAGCAGTGGAGGGGAGGGACGCTGGGAAGAGACCCAGTACTTC	CASSGGEGRWEETQYF
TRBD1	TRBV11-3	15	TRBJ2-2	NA	TGTGCCAGCAGCCCTGGGACAGGAGTCACCGGGGAGCTGTTTTTT	CASSPGTGVTGELFF
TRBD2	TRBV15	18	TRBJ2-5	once	TGTGCCACCAGCAGAGAAGGCGGGCGGGGGTACCTTGGGGAGACCCAGTACTTC	CATSREGGRGYLGETQYF
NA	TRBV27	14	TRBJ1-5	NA	TGTGCCAGCAGTTCCAGGGGTTTTGATCAGCCCCAGCATTTT	CASSSRGFDQPQHF
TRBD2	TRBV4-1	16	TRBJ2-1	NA	TGCGCCAGCAGACCGAATAGCGGGAGGGCCTACAATGAGCAGTTCTTC	CASRPNSGRAYNEQFF
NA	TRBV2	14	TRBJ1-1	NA	TGTGCCAGCAGTGAGTACAGGATGAACACTGAAGCTTTCTTT	CASSEYRMNTEAFF
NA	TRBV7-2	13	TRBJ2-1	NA	TGTGCCAGCAGCTTAGCGCCCGGGTATGAGCAGTTCTTC	CASSLAPGYEQFF
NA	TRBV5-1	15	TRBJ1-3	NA	TGCGCCAGCAGCTTATCCGGGAACAGCAGAAACACCATATATTTT	CASSLSGNSRNTIYF
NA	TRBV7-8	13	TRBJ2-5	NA	TGTGCCAGCAGGAATCAGGCCGGAGAGACCCAGTACTTC	CASRNQAGETQYF
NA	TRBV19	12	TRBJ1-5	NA	TGTGCCATATCCGAGGGTAATCAGCCCCAGCATTTT	CAISEGNQPQHF
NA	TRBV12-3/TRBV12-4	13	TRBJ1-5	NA	TGTGCCAGCAGTTTTTCCGGGAATCAGCCCCAGCATTTT	CASSFSGNQPQHF
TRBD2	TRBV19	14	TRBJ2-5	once	TGTGCCAGTGGTCCTAGCGGGAGGCCTGAGACCCAGTACTTC	CASGPSGRPETQYF
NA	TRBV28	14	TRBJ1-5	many	TGTGCCAGCAGTCGGCTGGGCAGCAATCAGCCCCAGCATTTT	CASSRLGSNQPQHF
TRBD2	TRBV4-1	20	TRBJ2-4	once	TGCGCCAGCAGCCAATCCGAACTAGCGGGAGGCGGAGTAGCCAAAAACATTCAGTACTTC	CASSQSELAGGGVAKNIQYF
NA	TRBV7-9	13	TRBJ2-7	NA	TGTGCCAGCAGCTTGGTGGGGGGCTACGAGCAGTACTTC	CASSLVGGYEQYF
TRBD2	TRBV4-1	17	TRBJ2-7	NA	TGCGCCAGCAGCCAAGAATGGCTAGCGGGAGCATGGTACGAGCAGTACTTC	CASSQEWLAGAWYEQYF
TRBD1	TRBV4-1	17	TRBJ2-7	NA	TGCGCCAGCAGCCAAGAATGGCCAGGGGGCTCTTTCCACGAGCAGTACTTC	CASSQEWPGGSFHEQYF
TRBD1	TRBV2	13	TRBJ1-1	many	TGTGCCAGCATCACCCAGGGGGACACTGAAGCTTTCTTT	CASITQGDTEAFF
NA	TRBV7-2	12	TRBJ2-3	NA	TGTGCCAGCAGCACACCCCAGGATACGCAGTATTTT	CASSTPQDTQYF
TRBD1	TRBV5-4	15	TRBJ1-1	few	TGTGCCAGCAGCTTGGCAGGGGGCGAGGACACTGAAGCTTTCTTT	CASSLAGGEDTEAFF
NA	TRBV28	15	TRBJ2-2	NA	TGTGCCAGCAATAAGGGTGGGGCGGGGACCGGGGAGCTGTTTTTT	CASNKGGAGTGELFF
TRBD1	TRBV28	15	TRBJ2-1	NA	TGTGCCAGCAGTTTAGCGGACAGGATCTACAATGAGCAGTTCTTC	CASSLADRIYNEQFF
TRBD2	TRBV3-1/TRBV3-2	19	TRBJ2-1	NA	TGTGCCAGCAGCCTCCAAATAGGGAGACCTGGAGCGGGAGGGAATGAGCAGTTCTTC	CASSLQIGRPGAGGNEQFF